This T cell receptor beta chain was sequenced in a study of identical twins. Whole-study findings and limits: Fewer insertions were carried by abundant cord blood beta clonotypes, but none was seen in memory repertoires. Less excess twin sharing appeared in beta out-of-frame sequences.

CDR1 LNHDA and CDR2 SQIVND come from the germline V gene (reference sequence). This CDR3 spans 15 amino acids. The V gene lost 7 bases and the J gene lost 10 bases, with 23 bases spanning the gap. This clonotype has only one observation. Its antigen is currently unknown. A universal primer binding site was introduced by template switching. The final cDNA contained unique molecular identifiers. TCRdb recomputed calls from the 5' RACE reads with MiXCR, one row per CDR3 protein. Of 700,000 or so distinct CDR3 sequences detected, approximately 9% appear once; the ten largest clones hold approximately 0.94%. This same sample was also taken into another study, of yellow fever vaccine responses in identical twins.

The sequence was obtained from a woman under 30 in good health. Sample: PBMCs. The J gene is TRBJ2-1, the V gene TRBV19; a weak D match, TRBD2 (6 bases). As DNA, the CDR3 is TGTGCCAGTATGAGGTGGGCGGGACTGTTGGGAGAGCAGTTCTTC. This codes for CASMRWAGLLGEQFF.